The clone carrying this TCR beta chain turned up a few times. These data belong to a study of T cells in Graves' hyperthyroidism and ophthalmopathy. There were TCR beta CDR3 regions amplified from RNA transcripts. RT-PCR in the first round (using the HTBI primer set) targeted the TCR CDR3. MiXCR, run by TCRdb on the multiplex PCR reads, gives a single entry per CDR3 protein. This table holds approximately 420,000 distinct CDR3 sequences, under 15% found once. The germline gives CDR1 SGDLS, CDR2 YYNGEE. Between the trimmed V and J ends, which lost 0 bases and 7 bases, there was a span of 7 bases. The CDR3 loop spans 12 amino acids. With a duration under 2 months, the hyperthyroidism was newly diagnosed in patients aged 18 to 65. Thyroid ultrasound, orbital computed tomography, clinical symptoms, and serum thyroxine and TRAb underpinned diagnoses.

Sequenced sample: blood. This clonotype originated in a woman in her twenties or thirties with Graves' hyperthyroidism. V is TRBV9 and J is TRBJ1-1, with D uncertain. This chain's CDR3 is CASSVVGSEAFF. CDR3 coding DNA: TGTGCCAGCAGCGTAGTTGGGAGTGAAGCTTTCTTT.